Listed below are T cell receptor beta chains from one sample, sequenced in a study of molecular identifiers for immune sequencing clone quantification. TCRdb fed the PCR reads into MiXCR, producing one record per CDR3 protein. The table has thousands of distinct CDR3 sequences, roughly 15% seen once; the top ten hold about 2.1%. Sample: naive CD8+ T cells from blood, with Jurkat cell RNA spiked in. These receptors all come from a human donor in good health. Some libraries in this study had Jurkat cell RNA spiked in. Each CDR3 is given with its conserved first and last residue. Fields, in order: J gene, V gene, clone size, D gene, CDR3 DNA, CDR3 protein. D genes are given only for firm matches. A clone size is listed for some rows: how often the clone was seen (once, few, many), or a class if it is expanded.

TRBJ2-5,TRBV11-2,medium-sized,-,TGTGCCAGCAGCTTAAGCAGTAGGGGCCAAGAGACCCAGTACTTC,CASSLSSRGQETQYF
TRBJ2-3,TRBV28,medium-sized,TRBD2,TGTGCCAGCAGCCCTTCGACCCCACTAGCGGGAGTCGCAGATACGCAGTATTTT,CASSPSTPLAGVADTQYF
TRBJ2-7,TRBV7-9,medium-sized,TRBD1,TGTGCCAGCAGCGGAAGTAACAGGGGCGGCTACGAGCAGTACTTC,CASSGSNRGGYEQYF
TRBJ2-3,TRBV27,medium-sized,-,TGTGCCAGCAGTTCCCGCACAGATACGCAGTATTTT,CASSSRTDTQYF
TRBJ2-7,TRBV6-5,medium-sized,-,TGTGCCAGCAGTTATGAAGGGACGGCGGCCTACGAGCAGTACTTC,CASSYEGTAAYEQYF
TRBJ1-1,TRBV6-2/TRBV6-3,medium-sized,-,TGTGCCAGCACCCTAACCTTCGACTCGAACACTGAAGCTTTCTTT,CASTLTFDSNTEAFF
TRBJ1-1,TRBV27,medium-sized,-,TGTGCCAGCAGTACCGCGGACGGTGAAAACTCTGAAGCTTTCTTT,CASSTADGENSEAFF
TRBJ2-3,TRBV18,medium-sized,-,TGTGCCAGCTCACCAGAGGGGTATCTGAGCACAGATACGCAGTATTTT,CASSPEGYLSTDTQYF
TRBJ2-7,TRBV20-1,medium-sized,-,TGCAGTGCTGAAGTTCCCCGGGGACAACTAACCTACGAGCAGTACTTC,CSAEVPRGQLTYEQYF
TRBJ1-5,TRBV19,-,-,TGTGCCAGTAGGGAAAGACAGGGCAATCAGCCCCAGCATTTT,CASRERQGNQPQHF
TRBJ1-1,TRBV11-2,medium-sized,TRBD1,TGTGCCAGCAGTTACAGGGGGAACACTGAAGCTTTCTTT,CASSYRGNTEAFF
TRBJ2-7,TRBV4-3,medium-sized,-,TGCGCCAGCAGCCAAGAGCTACAGATCAATCGGCCCTACGAGCAGTACTTC,CASSQELQINRPYEQYF
TRBJ1-2,TRBV12-3/TRBV12-4,-,TRBD1,TGTGCCAGCAGCTCGACAGGGGGCAACTCCGACTACACCTTC,CASSSTGGNSDYTF
TRBJ2-7,TRBV2,many,-,TGTGCCAGCAGTGAAGTTGAGGCCTACGAGCAGTACTTC,CASSEVEAYEQYF
TRBJ2-7,TRBV20-1,medium-sized,TRBD2,TGCAGTGCTAGAGATTGGACTAGCGGAGACTACGAGCAGTACTTC,CSARDWTSGDYEQYF
TRBJ2-1,TRBV7-8,many,-,TGTGCCAGCAGCTTGACGAAGGGTCGTCAGTTCTTC,CASSLTKGRQFF
TRBJ2-3,TRBV12-3/TRBV12-4,many,-,TGTGCCAGCAGTTCCCCAGGGAGCACAGATACGCAGTATTTT,CASSSPGSTDTQYF
TRBJ2-3,TRBV27,-,-,TGTGCCAGCAGTCCCAAATTGGCCTGGAGGGCAGATACGTGGTATTTT,CASSPKLAWRADTWYF
TRBJ2-7,TRBV7-8,-,-,TGTGCAAGCAGCTTAAGGGACAACTCCTATGAACAGTACTTC,CASSLRDNSYEQYF
TRBJ1-5,TRBV19,medium-sized,TRBD1,TGTGCCAGTAATACAGGGGGCAATCAGCCCCAGCATTTT,CASNTGGNQPQHF
TRBJ2-3,TRBV7-6,medium-sized,TRBD2,TGTGCCAGCAGCCCAACTCCCCAACGGGGGGGCGTGTTTTTCCCAGATACGCAGTATTTT,CASSPTPQRGGVFFPDTQYF
TRBJ2-3,TRBV10-2,medium-sized,-,TGCGCCAGCAGCCAAGGACGGGTGTACCCGTCCGGCACAGATACGCAGTATTTT,CASSQGRVYPSGTDTQYF
TRBJ2-5,TRBV9,-,TRBD1,TGTGCCAGCAGCGCGTTGGACAGGGGGTACCAAGAGACCCAGTACTTC,CASSALDRGYQETQYF
TRBJ1-1,TRBV5-1,medium-sized,TRBD1,TGCGCCAGCAGCTGGACAGGGGTCGCTGAAGCTTTCTTT,CASSWTGVAEAFF
TRBJ2-7,TRBV6-1,-,-,TGTGCCGGCAGTGAATCGACAGGCGCGTCCTCGGAGCAGTACTTC,CAGSESTGASSEQYF
TRBJ1-1,TRBV6-1,-,-,TGTGCTAGCACCACCTGGACAGCGGTGAACACTGAAGCTTTCTTT,CASTTWTAVNTEAFF
TRBJ2-2,TRBV7-9,many,TRBD2,TGTGCCAGCAGCTCAACTAGCGGAGGTACAGTTAAGAACACCGGGGAGCTGTTTTTT,CASSSTSGGTVKNTGELFF
TRBJ1-5,TRBV7-8,medium-sized,-,TGTGCCAGCAGCTTAGAGGGGGGCTTCAGTCAGCCCCAGCATTTT,CASSLEGGFSQPQHF
TRBJ1-1,TRBV7-9,medium-sized,TRBD1,TGTGCCAGCAGCCCAAGGACAGGGGGCCCTGAAGCTTTCTTT,CASSPRTGGPEAFF
TRBJ2-3,TRBV7-9,many,TRBD2,TGTGCCAGCAGCCCTCCTGGGACTAGCGGGGGGGCCGCAGTGGCAGATACGCAGTATTTT,CASSPPGTSGGAAVADTQYF
TRBJ2-3,TRBV19,medium-sized,-,TGTGCCAGTAGTATTTCGGGCTCTAGCACAGATACGCAGTATTTT,CASSISGSSTDTQYF
TRBJ2-3,TRBV24-1,medium-sized,TRBD2,TGTGCCACCAGTGTCCGACCGGGACTAGCGCCCACAGATACGCAGTATTTT,CATSVRPGLAPTDTQYF
TRBJ1-2,TRBV20-1,few,-,TGCAGTGCTAGAGCTCGGGGGGCCCTTGGCTACACCTTC,CSARARGALGYTF
TRBJ2-3,TRBV29-1,-,TRBD2,TGCAGCGCAACGACTAGCGGGAGGTCTTTGAATACGCAGTATTTT,CSATTSGRSLNTQYF
TRBJ1-5,TRBV7-9,medium-sized,-,TGTGCCAGCAGCTCAGTAAGCAGCAATCAGCCCCAGCATTTT,CASSSVSSNQPQHF
TRBJ2-3,TRBV7-2,-,-,TGTGCCAGCAGCTTAGAGGGACTTCAATCCACAGATACGCAGTATTTT,CASSLEGLQSTDTQYF
TRBJ2-2,TRBV19,medium-sized,-,TGTGCCAGTAGTAGTAGCGGGGAGCTGTTTTTT,CASSSSGELFF
TRBJ2-5,TRBV30,medium-sized,TRBD1,TGTGCCTTGGAACAGGGGACCCGAGCGACCCAGTACTTC,CALEQGTRATQYF
TRBJ1-1,TRBV13,medium-sized,-,TGTGCCAGCAGCCCAATAGTCTCTGCTCACACTGAAGCTTTCTTT,CASSPIVSAHTEAFF
TRBJ2-4,TRBV5-1,many,TRBD2,TGCGCCAGCAGCTTGGATTCCGCGGCGGGAGGGCGGCGGTTAAACATTCAGTACTTC,CASSLDSAAGGRRLNIQYF
TRBJ2-6,TRBV29-1,medium-sized,-,TGCAGCGTATTTACTACAGTCTCTGGGGCCAACGTCCTGACTTTC,CSVFTTVSGANVLTF
TRBJ2-3,TRBV7-2,medium-sized,-,TGTGCCAGCAGCTCCGGGGCGGGTGGTGTGGCAGATACGCAGTATTTT,CASSSGAGGVADTQYF
TRBJ2-3,TRBV7-2,medium-sized,TRBD2,TGTGCCAGCAGCTTAGTCCCTAGCGGAGCCACAGATACGCAGTATTTT,CASSLVPSGATDTQYF
TRBJ2-3,TRBV20-1,medium-sized,TRBD2,TGCAGTGCTAGAGATAGGCTAGCGGGGGGTGTAAGCACAGATACGCAGTATTTT,CSARDRLAGGVSTDTQYF
TRBJ2-7,TRBV4-1,medium-sized,-,TGCGCCAGCAGCCAAGCCTCGTCGGGGTCGGGGTACGAGCAGTACTTC,CASSQASSGSGYEQYF
TRBJ2-7,TRBV18,medium-sized,-,TGTGCCAGCTCACCACCTGGGGCGGACGAGCAGTACTTC,CASSPPGADEQYF
TRBJ2-7,TRBV11-2,many,TRBD2,TGTGCCAGCAGCCCGGCCGGTGCGGGAGTCTCCTACGAGCAGTACTTC,CASSPAGAGVSYEQYF
TRBJ2-1,TRBV29-1,few,-,TGCAGCGTTGAAGGGGGGCAGGGGTTTGATGAGCAGTTCTTC,CSVEGGQGFDEQFF
TRBJ2-6,TRBV9,medium-sized,-,TGTGCCAGCAGCGTAGGCTCTGGGGCCAACGTCCTGACTTTC,CASSVGSGANVLTF
TRBJ2-7,TRBV4-1,medium-sized,TRBD2,TGCGCCAGCAGTCCAGCGGGGAGCTCCTACGAGCAGTACTTC,CASSPAGSSYEQYF